These T cell receptor beta chains were read from a single sample in a study of CXCR3-negative and CXCR3-positive naive CD8 T cells. Reanalyzing the 5' RACE reads, TCRdb keeps one entry per CDR3 protein, without DNA. Its table lists about 7,500 distinct CDR3 sequences. Sequenced: naive CXCR3- CD8+ T cells from blood. The receptors stem from a human donor in good health. Some clones in this sample may be carry-over from other donors' samples. The CDR3 runs from the conserved cysteine through the conserved F or W. The order of the fields is clone size, V gene, J gene, CDR3 protein. Expanded clones are given a class, and other clones once, few, many or no size at all.

clone_size: medium-sized; v_call: TRBV28; j_call: TRBJ2-1; cdr3_aa: CASSLRGTDANEQFF
clone_size: NA; v_call: TRBV20-1; j_call: TRBJ2-7; cdr3_aa: CSALAGGLNEQYF
clone_size: NA; v_call: TRBV5-6; j_call: TRBJ2-7; cdr3_aa: CASSPTGNPYEQYF
clone_size: NA; v_call: TRBV20-1; j_call: TRBJ2-7; cdr3_aa: CSARDPTGSPIEQYF
clone_size: NA; v_call: TRBV11-2; j_call: TRBJ2-1; cdr3_aa: CASREGPLTYNEQFF
clone_size: medium-sized; v_call: TRBV5-5; j_call: TRBJ1-1; cdr3_aa: CASSSPDRPEAFF
clone_size: NA; v_call: TRBV4-1; j_call: TRBJ1-5; cdr3_aa: CASSRSTENQPQHF
clone_size: NA; v_call: TRBV20-1; j_call: TRBJ2-3; cdr3_aa: CSARDMGQSDTQYF
clone_size: NA; v_call: TRBV4-2; j_call: TRBJ2-1; cdr3_aa: CASSILAGDYNEQFF
clone_size: NA; v_call: TRBV11-2; j_call: TRBJ2-1; cdr3_aa: CASSLIGSGAYNEQFF
clone_size: large; v_call: TRBV12-3/TRBV12-4; j_call: TRBJ2-1; cdr3_aa: CASSAGAGGNEQFF
clone_size: NA; v_call: TRBV19; j_call: TRBJ2-1; cdr3_aa: CASSITAGPAHEQFF
clone_size: NA; v_call: TRBV7-2; j_call: TRBJ2-5; cdr3_aa: CASTRLSGGPGQETQYF
clone_size: medium-sized; v_call: TRBV29-1; j_call: TRBJ2-7; cdr3_aa: CSVELAGGSYEQYF
clone_size: NA; v_call: TRBV4-1; j_call: TRBJ2-7; cdr3_aa: CASSPGQGGYEQYF
clone_size: NA; v_call: TRBV14; j_call: TRBJ1-4; cdr3_aa: CASSTRTDEKLFF
clone_size: NA; v_call: TRBV20-1; j_call: TRBJ2-5; cdr3_aa: CSAPGTSGGSWQETQYF
clone_size: NA; v_call: TRBV29-1; j_call: TRBJ2-7; cdr3_aa: CSVVGQENYEQYF
clone_size: NA; v_call: TRBV10-3; j_call: TRBJ2-1; cdr3_aa: CAISPTSGVSYNEQFF
clone_size: medium-sized; v_call: TRBV29-1; j_call: TRBJ2-1; cdr3_aa: CSVDRGADNEQFF
clone_size: NA; v_call: TRBV5-1; j_call: TRBJ2-7; cdr3_aa: CASSFGELFPYEQYF
clone_size: NA; v_call: TRBV25-1; j_call: TRBJ2-7; cdr3_aa: CASTSYSEQYF
clone_size: NA; v_call: TRBV29-1; j_call: TRBJ2-4; cdr3_aa: CSVEDVAQGGNIQYF
clone_size: NA; v_call: TRBV7-3; j_call: TRBJ2-1; cdr3_aa: CASSGAGLAGIDNEQFF
clone_size: NA; v_call: TRBV29-1; j_call: TRBJ2-2; cdr3_aa: CSVEKGNTGELFF
clone_size: medium-sized; v_call: TRBV5-1; j_call: TRBJ2-7; cdr3_aa: CASSLAGTGIDEQYF
clone_size: medium-sized; v_call: TRBV27; j_call: TRBJ2-2; cdr3_aa: CASSSGLDTGELFF
clone_size: NA; v_call: TRBV15; j_call: TRBJ2-3; cdr3_aa: CATSRERSTDTQYF